The rows below give T cell receptor beta chains drawn from one sample of a study of post-analysis software for immune sequencing data. One entry per CDR3 protein, called by TCRdb with MiXCR from the PCR reads. The data show 450,000 to 650,000 distinct CDR3 sequences, roughly 45% seen once. The sample taken for sequencing was blood. Receptors originate from a girl aged 10-17 years with multiple sclerosis. CDR3s include the opening cysteine and the closing phenylalanine or tryptophan. Each record gives: J gene, V gene, D gene, clone size, CDR3 DNA, CDR3 protein. A D gene is named only where the DNA matches it firmly. Clone size is shown for a subset of rows, as once, few, many or a class of expanded clone.

J gene: TRBJ2-5; V gene: TRBV7-2; D gene: TRBD2; clone size: few; CDR3 DNA: TGTGCCAGCAGCCGGGGGGGCAGAGAGACCCAGTACTTC; CDR3 protein: CASSRGGRETQYF
J gene: TRBJ2-3; V gene: TRBV10-3; D gene: -; clone size: -; CDR3 DNA: TGTGCCATCAGTGCATATCGGGGTACGCAGTATTTT; CDR3 protein: CAISAYRGTQYF
J gene: TRBJ2-5; V gene: TRBV27; D gene: TRBD1; clone size: -; CDR3 DNA: TGTGCCAGCAGCGGACAGGGGGAGAATGAGCAGTACTTC; CDR3 protein: CASSGQGENEQYF
J gene: TRBJ1-4; V gene: TRBV5-8; D gene: -; clone size: few; CDR3 DNA: TGTGCCAGCAGCCCATCAGCGGGACTTGCAACTAATGAAAAACTGTTTTTT; CDR3 protein: CASSPSAGLATNEKLFF
J gene: TRBJ2-7; V gene: TRBV12-3/TRBV12-4; D gene: TRBD2; clone size: -; CDR3 DNA: TGTGCCAGCAGTAGAGCGGGAGGGCCTTACGAGCAGTACTTC; CDR3 protein: CASSRAGGPYEQYF
J gene: TRBJ2-1; V gene: TRBV7-3; D gene: TRBD1; clone size: few; CDR3 DNA: TGTGCCAGCAGCACCCAGGGACAGGGGACGTACAATGAGCAGTTCTTC; CDR3 protein: CASSTQGQGTYNEQFF
J gene: TRBJ2-1; V gene: TRBV11-2; D gene: -; clone size: once; CDR3 DNA: TGTGCCAGCAGCTTTAAGGGGGGCCGCAATGAGCAGTTCTTC; CDR3 protein: CASSFKGGRNEQFF
J gene: TRBJ2-1; V gene: TRBV5-1; D gene: -; clone size: -; CDR3 DNA: TGCGCCAGCAGCGCCGGCCCTGAGGAGTTCTTC; CDR3 protein: CASSAGPEEFF
J gene: TRBJ1-2; V gene: TRBV6-1; D gene: -; clone size: -; CDR3 DNA: TGTGCCAGCAGTGCCGAGACCGCTACAGCTAACTATGGCTACACCTTC; CDR3 protein: CASSAETATANYGYTF
J gene: TRBJ2-5; V gene: TRBV5-1; D gene: -; clone size: few; CDR3 DNA: TGCGCCAGCAGCTTGGATCAGGGAGAGACCCAGTACTTC; CDR3 protein: CASSLDQGETQYF
J gene: TRBJ1-2; V gene: TRBV4-2; D gene: -; clone size: -; CDR3 DNA: TGTGCCAGCAGCCCGGAGGCGGGGGGCTACACCTTC; CDR3 protein: CASSPEAGGYTF
J gene: TRBJ1-2; V gene: TRBV7-2; D gene: TRBD1; clone size: many; CDR3 DNA: TGTGCCAGCAGCTTATACGGGACAGGGGCCTATGGCTACACCTTC; CDR3 protein: CASSLYGTGAYGYTF
J gene: TRBJ2-7; V gene: TRBV12-3/TRBV12-4; D gene: TRBD1; clone size: few; CDR3 DNA: TGTGCCAGCAGTCCGGACAGGGCCTACTACGAGCAGTACTTC; CDR3 protein: CASSPDRAYYEQYF
J gene: TRBJ2-3; V gene: TRBV5-5; D gene: -; clone size: -; CDR3 DNA: TGTGCCAGCAGCTTGCTAGGGGATAGCACAGATACGCAGTATTTT; CDR3 protein: CASSLLGDSTDTQYF
J gene: TRBJ2-5; V gene: TRBV7-9; D gene: -; clone size: few; CDR3 DNA: TGTGCCAGCAGCGTAGGGGGGCTCGAGACCCAGTACTTC; CDR3 protein: CASSVGGLETQYF
J gene: TRBJ2-1; V gene: TRBV2; D gene: TRBD2; clone size: many; CDR3 DNA: TGTGCCAGCAGTACTCCCGGTATAGCGGGGGGACCTTCCTACAATGAGCAGTTCTTC; CDR3 protein: CASSTPGIAGGPSYNEQFF
J gene: TRBJ2-1; V gene: TRBV5-1; D gene: -; clone size: once; CDR3 DNA: TGCGCCAGCAGCTTGGGTAAAGCGAGCAGTGAGCAGTTCTTC; CDR3 protein: CASSLGKASSEQFF
J gene: TRBJ2-7; V gene: TRBV6-5; D gene: TRBD2; clone size: -; CDR3 DNA: TGTGCCAGCAGTTACTCGGGGGGACTAGCGGGGGTCGAGCAGTACTTC; CDR3 protein: CASSYSGGLAGVEQYF
J gene: TRBJ2-5; V gene: TRBV7-9; D gene: -; clone size: once; CDR3 DNA: TGTGCCAGCAGCTTACGAGGTTCAGCCCGGGAGACCCAGTACTTC; CDR3 protein: CASSLRGSARETQYF
J gene: TRBJ2-7; V gene: TRBV7-2; D gene: -; clone size: -; CDR3 DNA: TGTGCCAGCAGCCCACTTCGCGAGCAGTACTTC; CDR3 protein: CASSPLREQYF
J gene: TRBJ1-2; V gene: TRBV12-3/TRBV12-4; D gene: -; clone size: -; CDR3 DNA: TGTGCCAGCAGTTCCACACCCTGGGGGACACCCTTTAGTGGCTACACCTTC; CDR3 protein: CASSSTPWGTPFSGYTF
J gene: TRBJ2-4; V gene: TRBV7-9; D gene: -; clone size: -; CDR3 DNA: TGTGCCAGCAGCCTCCAAGGAGGGCAGGGATCGTACTTC; CDR3 protein: CASSLQGGQGSYF
J gene: TRBJ2-3; V gene: TRBV20-1; D gene: TRBD1; clone size: -; CDR3 DNA: TGCAGTGGAGACAGGGGGCGCCGGGGAGATACGCAGTATTTT; CDR3 protein: CSGDRGRRGDTQYF
J gene: TRBJ2-1; V gene: TRBV12-3/TRBV12-4; D gene: TRBD1; clone size: once; CDR3 DNA: TGTGCCAGCAGGTTGGACAGGTCCTACAATGAGCAGTTCTTC; CDR3 protein: CASRLDRSYNEQFF
J gene: TRBJ1-1; V gene: TRBV30; D gene: TRBD1; clone size: -; CDR3 DNA: TGTGCCTCCCGGCCGGGACAGTACACTGAAGCTTTCTTT; CDR3 protein: CASRPGQYTEAFF
J gene: TRBJ2-7; V gene: TRBV3-1; D gene: -; clone size: few; CDR3 DNA: TGTGCCAGCAGCCCAGAGGCAGGGGTTACCTACGAGCAGTACTTC; CDR3 protein: CASSPEAGVTYEQYF
J gene: TRBJ2-3; V gene: TRBV12-3/TRBV12-4; D gene: -; clone size: -; CDR3 DNA: TGTGCCAGCAGTTTAGTGGAGTTCACAGATACGCAGTATTTT; CDR3 protein: CASSLVEFTDTQYF
J gene: TRBJ1-1; V gene: TRBV11-3; D gene: -; clone size: few; CDR3 DNA: TGTGCCAGCAGCTTATTAGGGTACACTGAAGCTTTCTTT; CDR3 protein: CASSLLGYTEAFF
J gene: TRBJ2-4; V gene: TRBV12-3/TRBV12-4; D gene: -; clone size: -; CDR3 DNA: TGTGCCAGCAGTTTAGGGCCAGGCGGGAACATTCAGTACTTC; CDR3 protein: CASSLGPGGNIQYF
J gene: TRBJ2-5; V gene: TRBV10-3; D gene: TRBD2; clone size: -; CDR3 DNA: TGTGCCATCAGTCTTGGCGGGAGTGGTCAAGAGACCCAGTACTTC; CDR3 protein: CAISLGGSGQETQYF
J gene: TRBJ2-1; V gene: TRBV27; D gene: -; clone size: once; CDR3 DNA: TGTGCCAGCAGCTCTATACCCAATGAGCAGTTCTTC; CDR3 protein: CASSSIPNEQFF
J gene: TRBJ1-2; V gene: TRBV29-1; D gene: TRBD1; clone size: few; CDR3 DNA: TGCAGCGTTGCCGGGACAGGGAGAGACGGCTACACCTTC; CDR3 protein: CSVAGTGRDGYTF
J gene: TRBJ1-1; V gene: TRBV10-3; D gene: -; clone size: -; CDR3 DNA: TGTGCCATCAGTGAGTCGAGGGGTACAGCAAACACTGAAGCTTTCTTT; CDR3 protein: CAISESRGTANTEAFF
J gene: TRBJ2-1; V gene: TRBV29-1; D gene: TRBD2; clone size: -; CDR3 DNA: TGCAGCGCCAGCGGGAGGAGGAACAATGAGCAGTTCTTC; CDR3 protein: CSASGRRNNEQFF
J gene: TRBJ2-7; V gene: TRBV7-9; D gene: -; clone size: -; CDR3 DNA: TGTGCCAGCAGCTTAGCCACTCGCGGCGAGCAGTACTTC; CDR3 protein: CASSLATRGEQYF
J gene: TRBJ1-2; V gene: TRBV3-1; D gene: -; clone size: -; CDR3 DNA: TGTGCCAGCAAGGATACCGGGGGAGGAGGCTACACCTTC; CDR3 protein: CASKDTGGGGYTF
J gene: TRBJ2-5; V gene: TRBV2; D gene: TRBD2; clone size: -; CDR3 DNA: TGTGCCAGCAGTGATGATCTAGCGGCGTACCAAGAGACCCAGTACTTC; CDR3 protein: CASSDDLAAYQETQYF
J gene: TRBJ2-3; V gene: TRBV20-1; D gene: TRBD1; clone size: -; CDR3 DNA: TGCAGTGCTCGAAGGACAGGGAGCACAGATACGCAGTATTTT; CDR3 protein: CSARRTGSTDTQYF
J gene: TRBJ1-2; V gene: TRBV7-2; D gene: -; clone size: -; CDR3 DNA: TGTGCCAGCAGCTTACTGCCCGAAAGGGACTATGGCTACACCTTC; CDR3 protein: CASSLLPERDYGYTF
J gene: TRBJ2-7; V gene: TRBV5-1; D gene: TRBD1; clone size: few; CDR3 DNA: TGCGCCAGCAGCTTGTTCACGGGACAGGGGTTCTCCTACGAGCAGTACTTC; CDR3 protein: CASSLFTGQGFSYEQYF
J gene: TRBJ1-2; V gene: TRBV20-1; D gene: TRBD1; clone size: -; CDR3 DNA: TGCAGTGCGACTACAGGGGCGCCCCGAGCTAACTATGGCTACACCTTC; CDR3 protein: CSATTGAPRANYGYTF
J gene: TRBJ2-3; V gene: TRBV5-1; D gene: -; clone size: -; CDR3 DNA: TGCGCCAGCAGCTTGGTAGGAAGGGGACCGGATACGCAGTATTTT; CDR3 protein: CASSLVGRGPDTQYF
J gene: TRBJ2-7; V gene: TRBV10-3; D gene: -; clone size: -; CDR3 DNA: TGTGCCATCAGTGCCAGGGGTTACGAGCAGTACTTC; CDR3 protein: CAISARGYEQYF
J gene: TRBJ2-7; V gene: TRBV29-1; D gene: TRBD2; clone size: -; CDR3 DNA: TGCAGCGCCAGCGGGGGGACACTACTCTACGAGCAGTACTTC; CDR3 protein: CSASGGTLLYEQYF
J gene: TRBJ2-5; V gene: TRBV20-1; D gene: -; clone size: few; CDR3 DNA: TGCAGTGCCCAAACGACGTCGGGCCTGCAAGAGACCCAGTACTTC; CDR3 protein: CSAQTTSGLQETQYF
J gene: TRBJ2-7; V gene: TRBV15; D gene: -; clone size: -; CDR3 DNA: TGTGCCACCAGCATTGACGGACCCTACGAGCAGTACTTC; CDR3 protein: CATSIDGPYEQYF
J gene: TRBJ2-7; V gene: TRBV4-1; D gene: TRBD2; clone size: -; CDR3 DNA: TGCGCCAGCAGCCAAGAAGAAAGGACTAGCGGTGCCTACGAGCAGTACTTC; CDR3 protein: CASSQEERTSGAYEQYF
J gene: TRBJ2-6; V gene: TRBV6-1; D gene: -; clone size: -; CDR3 DNA: TGTGCCAGCAACCTCGGGGGCAGCCCTTCTGGGGCCAACGTCCTGACTTTC; CDR3 protein: CASNLGGSPSGANVLTF
J gene: TRBJ2-1; V gene: TRBV20-1; D gene: TRBD1; clone size: -; CDR3 DNA: TGCAGTGCTGGAATCCCGGGACAGGGCGATGAGCAGTTCTTC; CDR3 protein: CSAGIPGQGDEQFF
J gene: TRBJ2-5; V gene: TRBV6-1; D gene: -; clone size: -; CDR3 DNA: TGTGCCAGCAGTGAAGGACCAACAATGAGAGAGACCCAGTACTTC; CDR3 protein: CASSEGPTMRETQYF
J gene: TRBJ2-1; V gene: TRBV4-1; D gene: TRBD2; clone size: -; CDR3 DNA: TGCGCCAGCAGCCGCGACCTAGGGAGGGATGAGCAGTTCTTC; CDR3 protein: CASSRDLGRDEQFF
J gene: TRBJ1-4; V gene: TRBV12-3/TRBV12-4; D gene: TRBD1; clone size: few; CDR3 DNA: TGTGCCAGCAGTACCGGACAGGGGGAAATTTGGAAACTGTTTTTT; CDR3 protein: CASSTGQGEIWKLFF